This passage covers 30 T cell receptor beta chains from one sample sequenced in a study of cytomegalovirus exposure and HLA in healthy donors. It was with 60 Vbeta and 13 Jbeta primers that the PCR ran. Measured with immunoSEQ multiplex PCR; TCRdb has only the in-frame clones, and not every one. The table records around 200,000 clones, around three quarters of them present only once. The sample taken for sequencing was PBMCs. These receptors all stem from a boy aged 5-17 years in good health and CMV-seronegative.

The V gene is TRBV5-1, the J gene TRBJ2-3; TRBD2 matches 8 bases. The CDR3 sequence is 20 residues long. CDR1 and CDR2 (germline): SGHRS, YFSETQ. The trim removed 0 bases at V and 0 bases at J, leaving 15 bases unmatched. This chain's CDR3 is CASSLGPPRTSRPSTDTQYF. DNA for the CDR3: TGCGCCAGCAGCTTGGGCCCACCGAGGACTAGCAGACCAAGCACAGATACGCAGTATTTT.

Written as DNA, the CDR3 is TGCGCCAGCAGCCAAGAAGGCCCAGCGGTTCTTTTCTATGGCTACACCTTC. This gives the protein CASSQEGPAVLFYGYTF. The chain has TRBV4-1 and TRBJ1-2, with no clear D. This CDR3 is built from 17 residues. V lost 0 bases to trimming and J lost 4 bases, with 18 bases between them. Germline values: CDR1 MGHRA, CDR2 YSYEKL.

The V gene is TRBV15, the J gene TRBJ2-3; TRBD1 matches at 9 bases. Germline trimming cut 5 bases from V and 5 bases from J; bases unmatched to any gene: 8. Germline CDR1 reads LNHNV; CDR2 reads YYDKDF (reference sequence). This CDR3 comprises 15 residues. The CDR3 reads CATSPLGQGEDTQYF. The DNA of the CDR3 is TGTGCCACCAGCCCCCTGGGACAGGGTGAAGATACGCAGTATTTT.

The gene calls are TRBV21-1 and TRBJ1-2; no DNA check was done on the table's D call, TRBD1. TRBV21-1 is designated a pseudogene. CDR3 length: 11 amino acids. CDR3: CASSKATGYTF. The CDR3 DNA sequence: TGTGCCAGCAGCAAAGCAACAGGCTACACCTTC.

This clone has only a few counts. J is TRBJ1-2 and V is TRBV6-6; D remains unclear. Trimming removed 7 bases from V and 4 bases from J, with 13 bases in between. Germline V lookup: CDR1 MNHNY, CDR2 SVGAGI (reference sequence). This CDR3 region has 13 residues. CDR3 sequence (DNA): TGTGCCAGCAACCCAACGGGTACCTATGGCTACACCTTC. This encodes CASNPTGTYGYTF.

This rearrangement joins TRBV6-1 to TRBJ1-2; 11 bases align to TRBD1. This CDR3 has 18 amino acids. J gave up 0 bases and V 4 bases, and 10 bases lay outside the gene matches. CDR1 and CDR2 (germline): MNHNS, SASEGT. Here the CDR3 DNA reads TGTGCCAGCAGTGGGGGGACAGGGGGGACCATCGCTAACTATGGCTACACCTTC. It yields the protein CASSGGTGGTIANYGYTF.

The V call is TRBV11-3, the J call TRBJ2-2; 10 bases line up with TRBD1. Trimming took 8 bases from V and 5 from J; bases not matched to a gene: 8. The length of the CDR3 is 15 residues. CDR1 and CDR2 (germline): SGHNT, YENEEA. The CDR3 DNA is TGTGCCAGCTCGACAGGGGGCGTTCTGACCGGGGAGCTGTTTTTT. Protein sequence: CASSTGGVLTGELFF. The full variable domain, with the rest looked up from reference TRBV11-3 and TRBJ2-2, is EAGVVQSPRYKIIEKKQPVAFWCNPISGHNTLYWYLQNLGQGPELLIRYENEEAVDDSQLPKDRFSAERLKGVDSTLKIQPAELGDSAVYLCASSTGGVLTGELFFGEGSRLTVL.

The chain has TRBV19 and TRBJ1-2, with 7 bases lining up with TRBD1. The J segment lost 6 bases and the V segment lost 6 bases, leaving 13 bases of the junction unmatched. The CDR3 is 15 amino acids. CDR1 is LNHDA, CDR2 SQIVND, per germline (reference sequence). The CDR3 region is CASSRQGNRVDGYTF. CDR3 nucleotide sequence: TGTGCCAGTAGCCGACAGGGCAATAGAGTTGATGGCTACACCTTC.

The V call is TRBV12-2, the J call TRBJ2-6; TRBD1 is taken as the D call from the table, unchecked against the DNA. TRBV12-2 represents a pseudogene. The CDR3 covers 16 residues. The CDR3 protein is CASRYGHTSGANVLTF. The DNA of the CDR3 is TGTGCAAGTCGCTACGGACATACCTCTGGGGCCAACGTCCTGACTTTC.

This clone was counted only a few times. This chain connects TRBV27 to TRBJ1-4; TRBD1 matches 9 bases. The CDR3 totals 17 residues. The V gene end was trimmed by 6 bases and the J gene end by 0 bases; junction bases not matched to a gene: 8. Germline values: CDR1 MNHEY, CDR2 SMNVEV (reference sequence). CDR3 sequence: CASSSGTGSSTNEKLFF. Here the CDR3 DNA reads TGTGCCAGCAGCTCCGGGACAGGGTCATCAACTAATGAAAAACTGTTTTTT.

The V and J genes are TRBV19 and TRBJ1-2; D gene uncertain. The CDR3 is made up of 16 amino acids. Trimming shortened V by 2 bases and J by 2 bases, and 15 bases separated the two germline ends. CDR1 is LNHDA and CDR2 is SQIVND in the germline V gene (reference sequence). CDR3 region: CASSIRPGGTNYGYTF. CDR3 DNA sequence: TGTGCCAGTAGTATAAGACCCGGAGGAACCAACTATGGCTACACCTTC. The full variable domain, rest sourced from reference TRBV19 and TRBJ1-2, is DGGITQSPKYLFRKEGQNVTLSCEQNLNHDAMYWYRQDPGQGLRLIYYSQIVNDFQKGDIAEGYSVSREKKESFPLTVTSAQKNPTAFYLCASSIRPGGTNYGYTFGSGTRLTVV.

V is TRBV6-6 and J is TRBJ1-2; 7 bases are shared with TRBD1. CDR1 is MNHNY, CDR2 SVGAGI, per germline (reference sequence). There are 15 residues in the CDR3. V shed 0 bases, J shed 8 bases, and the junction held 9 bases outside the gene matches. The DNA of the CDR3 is TGTGCCAGCAGTTACTCCACAGGGGCCCCAGCCGGCTACACCTTC. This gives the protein CASSYSTGAPAGYTF.

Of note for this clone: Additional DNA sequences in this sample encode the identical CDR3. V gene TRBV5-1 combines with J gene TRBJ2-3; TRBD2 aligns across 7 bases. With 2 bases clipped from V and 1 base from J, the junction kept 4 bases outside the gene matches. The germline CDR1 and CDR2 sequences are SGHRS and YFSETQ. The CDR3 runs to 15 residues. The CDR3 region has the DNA TGCGCCAGCAGCTTCGGGCTAGCGGGCACAGATACGCAGTATTTT. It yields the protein CASSFGLAGTDTQYF.

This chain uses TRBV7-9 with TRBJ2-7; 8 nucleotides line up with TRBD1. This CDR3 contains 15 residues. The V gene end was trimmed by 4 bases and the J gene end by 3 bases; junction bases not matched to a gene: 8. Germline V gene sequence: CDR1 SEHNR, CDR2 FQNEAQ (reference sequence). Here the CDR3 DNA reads TGTGCCAGCAGCTCTAGGACAGGGAGCGGCTACGAGCAGTACTTC. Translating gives CASSSRTGSGYEQYF.

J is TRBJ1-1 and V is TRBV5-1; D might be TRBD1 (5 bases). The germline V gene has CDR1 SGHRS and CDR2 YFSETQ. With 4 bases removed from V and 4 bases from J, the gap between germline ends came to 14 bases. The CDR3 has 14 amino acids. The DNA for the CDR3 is TGCGCCAGCAGCCACGACCGGGGGAGCACTGAAGCTTTCTTT. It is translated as CASSHDRGSTEAFF.

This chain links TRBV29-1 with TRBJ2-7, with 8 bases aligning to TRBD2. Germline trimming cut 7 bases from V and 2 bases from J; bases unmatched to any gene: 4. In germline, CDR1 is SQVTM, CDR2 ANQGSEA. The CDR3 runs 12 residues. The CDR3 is CSAKTSAYEQYF. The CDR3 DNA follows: TGCAGCGCCAAGACTAGCGCCTACGAGCAGTACTTC.

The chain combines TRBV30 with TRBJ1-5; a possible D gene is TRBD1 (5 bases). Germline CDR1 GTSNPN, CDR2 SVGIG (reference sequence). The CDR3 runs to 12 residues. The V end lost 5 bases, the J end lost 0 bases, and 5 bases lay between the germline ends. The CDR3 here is CAWQGSNQPQHF. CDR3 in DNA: TGTGCCTGGCAGGGTAGCAATCAGCCCCAGCATTTT.

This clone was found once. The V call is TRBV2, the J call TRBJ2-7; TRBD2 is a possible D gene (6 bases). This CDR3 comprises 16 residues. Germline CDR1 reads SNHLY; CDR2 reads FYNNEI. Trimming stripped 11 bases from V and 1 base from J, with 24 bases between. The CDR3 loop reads CAGGLSRQGKSYEQYF. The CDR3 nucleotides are TGTGCCGGGGGGTTGAGTCGGCAGGGTAAGTCCTACGAGCAGTACTTC.

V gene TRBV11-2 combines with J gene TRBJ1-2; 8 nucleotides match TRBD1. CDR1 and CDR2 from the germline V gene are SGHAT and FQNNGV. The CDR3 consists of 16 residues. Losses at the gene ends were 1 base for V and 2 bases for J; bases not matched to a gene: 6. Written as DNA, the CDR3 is TGTGCCAGCAGCTTAGCCCCCGGGACAGGAAACTATGGCTACACCTTC. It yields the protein CASSLAPGTGNYGYTF.

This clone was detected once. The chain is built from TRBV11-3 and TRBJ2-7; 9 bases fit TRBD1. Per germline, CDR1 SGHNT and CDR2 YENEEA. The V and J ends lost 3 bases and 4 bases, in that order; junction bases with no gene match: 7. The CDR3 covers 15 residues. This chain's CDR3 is CASSFERDRGYEQYF. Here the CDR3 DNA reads TGTGCCAGCAGCTTCGAACGCGACAGGGGGTACGAGCAGTACTTC.

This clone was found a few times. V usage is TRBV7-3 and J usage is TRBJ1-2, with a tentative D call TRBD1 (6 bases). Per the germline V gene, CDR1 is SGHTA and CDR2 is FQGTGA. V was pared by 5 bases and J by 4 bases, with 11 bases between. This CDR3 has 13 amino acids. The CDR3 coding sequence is TGTGCCAGCAGCACGCGACAGGTCTATGGCTACACCTTC. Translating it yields CASSTRQVYGYTF.

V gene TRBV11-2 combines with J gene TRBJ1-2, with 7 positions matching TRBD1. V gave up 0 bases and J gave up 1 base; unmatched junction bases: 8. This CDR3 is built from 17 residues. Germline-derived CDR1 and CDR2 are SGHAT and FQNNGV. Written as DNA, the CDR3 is TGTGCCAGCAGCTTAGAAAGGGGGCCTTCCCTTAACTATGGCTACACCTTC. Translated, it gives CASSLERGPSLNYGYTF.

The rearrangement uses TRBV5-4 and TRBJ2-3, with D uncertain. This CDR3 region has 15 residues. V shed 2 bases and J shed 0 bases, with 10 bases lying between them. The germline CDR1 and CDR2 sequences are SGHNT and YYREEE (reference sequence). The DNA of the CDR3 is TGTGCCAGCAGCTTCTTGCGGCGAAGCACAGATACGCAGTATTTT. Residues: CASSFLRRSTDTQYF.

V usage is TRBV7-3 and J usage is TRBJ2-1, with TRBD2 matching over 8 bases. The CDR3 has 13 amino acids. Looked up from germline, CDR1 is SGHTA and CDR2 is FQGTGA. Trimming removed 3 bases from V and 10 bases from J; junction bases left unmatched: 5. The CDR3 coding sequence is TGTGCCAGCAGCTTGGGACTAGATTGGGAGCAGTTCTTC. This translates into CASSLGLDWEQFF.

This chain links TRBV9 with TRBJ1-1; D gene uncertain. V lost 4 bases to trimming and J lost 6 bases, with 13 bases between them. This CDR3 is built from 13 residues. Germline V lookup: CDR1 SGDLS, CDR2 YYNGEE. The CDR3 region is CASSPHVGAEAFF. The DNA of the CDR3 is TGTGCCAGCAGCCCCCACGTCGGGGCTGAAGCTTTCTTT.

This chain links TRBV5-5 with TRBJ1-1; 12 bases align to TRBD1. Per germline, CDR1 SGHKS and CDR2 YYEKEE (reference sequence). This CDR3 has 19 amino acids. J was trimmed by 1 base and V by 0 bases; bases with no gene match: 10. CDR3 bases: TGTGCCAGCAGCTTGGGGCGGGACAGGGGGCTCTTCGGGAACACTGAAGCTTTCTTT. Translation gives CASSLGRDRGLFGNTEAFF. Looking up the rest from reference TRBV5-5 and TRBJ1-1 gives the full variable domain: DAGVTQSPTHLIKTRGQQVTLRCSPISGHKSVSWYQQVLGQGPQFIFQYYEKEERGRGNFPDRFSARQFPNYSSELNVNALLLGDSALYLCASSLGRDRGLFGNTEAFFGQGTRLTVV.

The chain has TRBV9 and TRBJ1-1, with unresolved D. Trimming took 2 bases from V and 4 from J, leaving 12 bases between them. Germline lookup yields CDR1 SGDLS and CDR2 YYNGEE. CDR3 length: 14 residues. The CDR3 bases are TGTGCCAGCAGCGTCAAGAGGGAGAGCACTGAAGCTTTCTTT. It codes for CASSVKRESTEAFF.

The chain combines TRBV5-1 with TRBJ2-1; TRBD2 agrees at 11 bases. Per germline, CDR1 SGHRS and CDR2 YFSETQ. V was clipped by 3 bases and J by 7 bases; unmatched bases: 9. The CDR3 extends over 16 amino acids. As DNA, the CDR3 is TGCGCCAGCAGCTGGACTAGCGGGCTTTCTAGTAATGAGCAGTTCTTC. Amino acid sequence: CASSWTSGLSSNEQFF. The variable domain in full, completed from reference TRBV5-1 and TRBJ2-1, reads KAGVTQTPRYLIKTRGQQVTLSCSPISGHRSVSWYQQTPGQGLQFLFEYFSETQRNKGNFPGRFSGRQFSNSRSEMNVSTLELGDSALYLCASSWTSGLSSNEQFFGPGTRLTVL.

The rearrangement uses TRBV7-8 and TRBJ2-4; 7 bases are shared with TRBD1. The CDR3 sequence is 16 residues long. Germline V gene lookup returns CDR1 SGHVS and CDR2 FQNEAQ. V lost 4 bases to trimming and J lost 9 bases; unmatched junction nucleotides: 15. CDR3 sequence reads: CASSSAGGQVRGIQYF. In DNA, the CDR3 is TGTGCCAGCAGCTCGGCCGGAGGACAGGTTCGGGGCATTCAGTACTTC. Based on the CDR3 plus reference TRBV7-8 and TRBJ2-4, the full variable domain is GAGVSQSPRYKVAKRGQDVALRCDPISGHVSLFWYQQALGQGPEFLTYFQNEAQLDKSGLPSDRFFAERPEGSVSTLKIQRTQQEDSAVYLCASSSAGGQVRGIQYFGAGTRLSVL.

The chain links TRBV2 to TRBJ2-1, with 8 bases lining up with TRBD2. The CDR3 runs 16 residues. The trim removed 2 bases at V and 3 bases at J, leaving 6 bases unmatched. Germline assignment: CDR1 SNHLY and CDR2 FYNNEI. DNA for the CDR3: TGTGCCAGCAGTGAACTAGCGGGCCGCATCTACAATGAGCAGTTCTTC. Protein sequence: CASSELAGRIYNEQFF.